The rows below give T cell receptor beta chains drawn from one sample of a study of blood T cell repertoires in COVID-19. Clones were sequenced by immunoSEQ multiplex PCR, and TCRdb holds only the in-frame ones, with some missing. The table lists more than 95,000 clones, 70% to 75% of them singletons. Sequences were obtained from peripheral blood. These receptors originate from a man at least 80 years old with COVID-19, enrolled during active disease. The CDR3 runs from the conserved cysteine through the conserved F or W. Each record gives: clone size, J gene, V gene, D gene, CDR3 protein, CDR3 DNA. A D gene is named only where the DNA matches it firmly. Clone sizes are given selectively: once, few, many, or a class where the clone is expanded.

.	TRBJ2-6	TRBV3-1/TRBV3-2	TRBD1	CASSRPGQGAGANVLTF	TGTGCCAGCAGCCGGCCGGGACAGGGGGCTGGGGCCAACGTCCTGACTTTC
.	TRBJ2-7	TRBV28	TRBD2	CASSLRGSTSYEQYF	TGTGCCAGCAGTTTACGCGGGAGCACATCCTACGAGCAGTACTTC
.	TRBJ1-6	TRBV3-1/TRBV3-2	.	CASSATGNRSPLHF	TGTGCCAGCAGTGCAACAGGGAATCGCTCACCCCTCCACTTT
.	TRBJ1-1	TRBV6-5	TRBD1	CASSYSTGVNTEAFF	TGTGCCAGCAGTTACTCGACAGGGGTGAACACTGAAGCTTTCTTT
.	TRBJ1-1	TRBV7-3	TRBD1	CASSPHETGGERTEAFF	TGTGCCAGCAGCCCCCACGAGACAGGGGGCGAGAGGACTGAAGCTTTCTTT
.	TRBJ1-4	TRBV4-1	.	CASSQARTTNEKLFF	TGCGCCAGCAGCCAAGCCAGAACAACTAATGAAAAACTGTTTTTT
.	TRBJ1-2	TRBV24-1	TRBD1	CATSDPGQGARGYTF	TGTGCCACCAGTGATCCGGGACAGGGGGCGCGTGGCTACACCTTC
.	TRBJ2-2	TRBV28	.	CASSLWRAGTPYTGELFF	TGTGCCAGCAGTTTATGGAGGGCCGGGACACCATACACCGGGGAGCTGTTTTTT
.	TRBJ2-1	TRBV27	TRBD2	CASSYGLAGNEQFF	TGTGCCAGCAGTTACGGACTAGCGGGCAATGAGCAGTTCTTC
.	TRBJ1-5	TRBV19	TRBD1	CASSRGQINQPQHF	TGTGCCAGTAGTAGGGGACAGATCAATCAGCCCCAGCATTTT
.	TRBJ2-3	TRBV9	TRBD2	CASSVATGAGGPTDTQYF	TGTGCCAGCAGCGTAGCTACTGGGGCGGGAGGGCCGACAGATACGCAGTATTTT
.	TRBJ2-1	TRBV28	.	CASNRQGEQFF	TGTGCCAGCAACAGGCAGGGGGAGCAGTTCTTC
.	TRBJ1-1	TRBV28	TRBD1	CASSPGTGVNTEAFF	TGTGCCAGCAGCCCAGGGACAGGGGTGAACACTGAAGCTTTCTTT
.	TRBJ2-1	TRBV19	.	CASSTRGASEQFF	TGTGCCAGTAGTACCCGTGGGGCCTCTGAGCAGTTCTTC
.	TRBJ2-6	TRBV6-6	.	CASSWQVSGANVLTF	TGTGCCAGCAGTTGGCAGGTTTCTGGGGCCAACGTCCTGACTTTC
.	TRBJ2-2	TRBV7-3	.	CASSSQGGPTAGELFF	TGTGCCAGCAGCTCCCAAGGGGGACCTACAGCCGGGGAGCTGTTTTTT
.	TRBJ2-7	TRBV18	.	CASSPPARDEQYF	TGTGCCAGCTCACCACCAGCCAGGGACGAGCAGTACTTC
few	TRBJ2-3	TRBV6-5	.	CASSYAGTDTQYF	TGTGCCAGCAGTTACGCGGGTACAGATACGCAGTATTTT
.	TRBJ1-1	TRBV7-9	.	CASREGTKAFF	TGTGCCAGCAGGGAGGGGACTAAAGCTTTCTTT
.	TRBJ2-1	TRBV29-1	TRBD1	CSVEDRDRGHLDEQFF	TGCAGCGTTGAAGATAGGGACAGGGGGCATCTGGATGAGCAGTTCTTC
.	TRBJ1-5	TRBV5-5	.	CASSLVAAGANQPQHF	TGTGCCAGCAGCTTGGTCGCTGCAGGGGCCAATCAGCCCCAGCATTTT
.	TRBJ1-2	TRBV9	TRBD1	CASSPGGGNYGYTF	TGTGCCAGCAGCCCAGGGGGCGGTAACTATGGCTACACCTTC
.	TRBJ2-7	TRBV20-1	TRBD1	CSTDRAYEQYF	TGCAGCACCGACAGGGCCTACGAGCAGTACTTC
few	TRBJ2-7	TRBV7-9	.	CASNMGAGEQYF	TGTGCCAGCAACATGGGAGCGGGCGAGCAGTACTTC
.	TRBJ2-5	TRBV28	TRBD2	CASREPSGRSETQYF	TGTGCCAGCAGGGAACCTAGCGGGAGGTCAGAGACCCAGTACTTC
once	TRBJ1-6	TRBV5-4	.	CATRTRIGSPLHF	TGTGCCACCCGGACACGTATTGGTTCACCCCTCCACTTT
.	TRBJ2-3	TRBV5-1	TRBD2	CASSTGTSAFDTQYF	TGCGCCAGCAGTACGGGGACTAGTGCTTTTGATACGCAGTATTTT
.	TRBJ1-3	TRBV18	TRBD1	CASSPPGTGAGNTIYF	TGTGCCAGCTCACCGCCCGGGACAGGGGCTGGAAACACCATATATTTT
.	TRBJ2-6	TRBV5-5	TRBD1	CASSLTGVSPGANVLTF	TGTGCCAGCAGCTTGACAGGGGTATCCCCTGGGGCCAACGTCCTGACTTTC
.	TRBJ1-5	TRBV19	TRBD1	CASSRRTGGEGYSNQPQHF	TGTGCCAGTAGTAGACGGACAGGTGGAGAGGGCTATAGCAATCAGCCCCAGCATTTT
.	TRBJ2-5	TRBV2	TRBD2	CASASGGYQETQYF	TGTGCCAGTGCTAGCGGGGGGTACCAAGAGACCCAGTACTTC
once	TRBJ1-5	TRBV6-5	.	CASGYSYNQPQHF	TGTGCCAGCGGATACAGTTACAATCAGCCCCAGCATTTT
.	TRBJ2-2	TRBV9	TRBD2	CASSVGLAGGTGELFF	TGTGCCAGCAGCGTAGGGCTAGCGGGAGGGACCGGGGAGCTGTTTTTT
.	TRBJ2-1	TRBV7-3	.	CASSLERASSYNEQFF	TGTGCCAGCAGCTTGGAGCGGGCGAGCTCCTACAATGAGCAGTTCTTC
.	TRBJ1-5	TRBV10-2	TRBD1	CASSSDRAFNQPQHF	TGCGCCAGCAGTTCTGACAGGGCCTTCAATCAGCCCCAGCATTTT
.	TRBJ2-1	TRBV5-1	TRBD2	CASTPERREAFWYNEQFF	TGCGCCAGCACCCCGGAGAGGCGGGAGGCTTTTTGGTACAATGAGCAGTTCTTC
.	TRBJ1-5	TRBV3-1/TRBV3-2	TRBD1	CASSQGLGQGIRPQHF	TGTGCCAGCAGCCAAGGGCTTGGACAGGGGATACGGCCCCAGCATTTT